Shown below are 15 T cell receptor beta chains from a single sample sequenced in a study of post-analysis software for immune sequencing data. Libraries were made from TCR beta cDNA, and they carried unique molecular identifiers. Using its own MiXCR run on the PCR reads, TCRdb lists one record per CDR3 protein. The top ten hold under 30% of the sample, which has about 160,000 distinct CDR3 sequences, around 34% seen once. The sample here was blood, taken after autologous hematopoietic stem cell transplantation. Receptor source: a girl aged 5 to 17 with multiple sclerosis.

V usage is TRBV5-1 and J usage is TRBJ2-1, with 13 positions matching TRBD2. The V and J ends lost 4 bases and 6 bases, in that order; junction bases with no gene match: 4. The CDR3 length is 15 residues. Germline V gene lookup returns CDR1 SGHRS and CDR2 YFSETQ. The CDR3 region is CASSGTSGIGNEQFF. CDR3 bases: TGCGCCAGCAGCGGGACTAGCGGGATTGGCAATGAGCAGTTCTTC.

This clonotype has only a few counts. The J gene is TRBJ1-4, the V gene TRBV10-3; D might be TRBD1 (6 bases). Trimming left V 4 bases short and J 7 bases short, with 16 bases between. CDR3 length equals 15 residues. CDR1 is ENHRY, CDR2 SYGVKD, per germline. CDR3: CAISVGGARSEKLFF. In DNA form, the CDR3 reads TGTGCCATCAGTGTGGGGGGGGCCCGAAGTGAAAAACTGTTTTTT.

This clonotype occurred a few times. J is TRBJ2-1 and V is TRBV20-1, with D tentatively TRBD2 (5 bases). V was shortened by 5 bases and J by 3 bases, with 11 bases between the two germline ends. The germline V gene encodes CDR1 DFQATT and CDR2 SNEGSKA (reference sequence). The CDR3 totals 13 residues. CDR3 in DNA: TGCAGTGCTTGGGTGGGGAGCTACAATGAGCAGTTCTTC. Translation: CSAWVGSYNEQFF.

CDR3 region: CASSLPHRYQETQYF. CDR3 DNA: TGCGCCAGCAGCTTGCCACACAGATATCAAGAGACCCAGTACTTC. The J gene is TRBJ2-5, the V gene TRBV5-1; the D is unclear. The CDR3 consists of 15 residues. CDR1 is SGHRS, CDR2 YFSETQ, per germline. Trimming shortened V by 1 base and J by 2 bases, and 12 bases separated the two germline ends.

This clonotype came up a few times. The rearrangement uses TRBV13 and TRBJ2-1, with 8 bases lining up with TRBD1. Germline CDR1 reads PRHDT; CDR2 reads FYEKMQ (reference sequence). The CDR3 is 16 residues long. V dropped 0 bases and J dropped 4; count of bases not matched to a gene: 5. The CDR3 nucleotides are TGTGCCAGCAGCTTAGGCAGGGGGCCCGGGTACAATGAGCAGTTCTTC. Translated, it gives CASSLGRGPGYNEQFF. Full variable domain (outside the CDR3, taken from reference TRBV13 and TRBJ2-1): AAGVIQSPRHLIKEKRETATLKCYPIPRHDTVYWYQQGPGQDPQFLISFYEKMQSDKGSIPDRFSAQQFSDYHSELNMSSLELGDSALYFCASSLGRGPGYNEQFFGPGTRLTVL.

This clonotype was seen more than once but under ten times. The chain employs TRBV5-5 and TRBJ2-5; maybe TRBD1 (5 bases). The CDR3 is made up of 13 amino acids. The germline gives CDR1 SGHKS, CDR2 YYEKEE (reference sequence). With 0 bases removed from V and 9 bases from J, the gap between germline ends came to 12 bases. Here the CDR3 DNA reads TGTGCCAGCAGCTTGGCAGGGAATGCACCCCAGTACTTC. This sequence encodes CASSLAGNAPQYF.

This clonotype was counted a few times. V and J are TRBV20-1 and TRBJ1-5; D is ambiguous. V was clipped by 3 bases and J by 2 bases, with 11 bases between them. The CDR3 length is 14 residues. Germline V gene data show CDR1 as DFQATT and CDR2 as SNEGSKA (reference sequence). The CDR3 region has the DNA TGCAGTGCTAGTCCGGGAAGGGGCAATCAGCCCCAGCATTTT. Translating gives CSASPGRGNQPQHF.

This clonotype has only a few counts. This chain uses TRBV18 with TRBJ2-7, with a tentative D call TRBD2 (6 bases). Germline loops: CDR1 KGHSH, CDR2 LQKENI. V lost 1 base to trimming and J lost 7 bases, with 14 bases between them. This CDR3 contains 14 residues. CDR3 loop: CASSPLADGREQYF. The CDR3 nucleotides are TGTGCCAGCTCACCACTAGCGGACGGAAGGGAGCAGTACTTC.

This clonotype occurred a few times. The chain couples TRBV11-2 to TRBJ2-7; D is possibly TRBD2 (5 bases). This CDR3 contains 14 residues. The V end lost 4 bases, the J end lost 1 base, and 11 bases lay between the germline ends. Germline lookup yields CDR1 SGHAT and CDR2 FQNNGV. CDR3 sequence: CASSWETNSYEQYF. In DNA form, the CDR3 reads TGTGCCAGCAGCTGGGAGACGAATTCCTACGAGCAGTACTTC.

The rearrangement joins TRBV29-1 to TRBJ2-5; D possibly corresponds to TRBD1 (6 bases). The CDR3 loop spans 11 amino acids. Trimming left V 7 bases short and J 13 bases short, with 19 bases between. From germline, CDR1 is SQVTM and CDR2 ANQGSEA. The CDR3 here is CSGSLNRDRYF. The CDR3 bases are TGCAGCGGATCGTTAAACAGGGATAGGTACTTC.

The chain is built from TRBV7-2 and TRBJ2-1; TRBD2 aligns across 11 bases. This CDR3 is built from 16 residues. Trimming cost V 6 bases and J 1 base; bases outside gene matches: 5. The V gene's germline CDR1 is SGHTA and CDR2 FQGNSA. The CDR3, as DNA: TGTGCCAGCAGGCTAGCTAGCGGGGGGTCCTACAATGAGCAGTTCTTC. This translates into CASRLASGGSYNEQFF.

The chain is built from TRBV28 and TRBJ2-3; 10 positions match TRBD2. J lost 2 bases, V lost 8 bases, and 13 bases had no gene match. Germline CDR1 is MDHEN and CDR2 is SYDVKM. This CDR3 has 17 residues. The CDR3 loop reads CASHPGGLAGDTDTQYF. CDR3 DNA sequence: TGTGCCAGCCATCCAGGGGGGCTAGCGGGAGACACAGATACGCAGTATTTT.

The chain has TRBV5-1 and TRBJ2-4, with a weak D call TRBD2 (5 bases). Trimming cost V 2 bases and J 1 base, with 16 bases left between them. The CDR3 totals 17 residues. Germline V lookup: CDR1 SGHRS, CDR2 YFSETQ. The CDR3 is CASSFFVATGAKNIQYF. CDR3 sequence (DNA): TGCGCCAGCAGCTTCTTCGTTGCCACGGGGGCCAAAAACATTCAGTACTTC.

The CDR3: CASSFYGLADTLGLSEQFF. In nucleotides, the CDR3 is TGTGCCAGCAGCTTCTACGGACTAGCGGACACATTGGGTCTTAGTGAGCAGTTCTTC. The V call is TRBV7-6, the J call TRBJ2-1, with 10 nucleotides matching TRBD2. After removal of 3 bases from V and 9 bases from J, the junction contained 20 bases not matched to a gene. This CDR3 is built from 19 residues. CDR1 and CDR2 (germline): SGHVS, FNYEAQ.

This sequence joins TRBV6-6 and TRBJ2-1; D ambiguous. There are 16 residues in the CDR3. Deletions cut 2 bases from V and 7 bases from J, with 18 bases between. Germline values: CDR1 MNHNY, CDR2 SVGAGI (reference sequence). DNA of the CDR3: TGTGCCAGCAGTTACCCGGCGGCTAGAGCTGCAAATGAGCAGTTCTTC. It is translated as CASSYPAARAANEQFF.